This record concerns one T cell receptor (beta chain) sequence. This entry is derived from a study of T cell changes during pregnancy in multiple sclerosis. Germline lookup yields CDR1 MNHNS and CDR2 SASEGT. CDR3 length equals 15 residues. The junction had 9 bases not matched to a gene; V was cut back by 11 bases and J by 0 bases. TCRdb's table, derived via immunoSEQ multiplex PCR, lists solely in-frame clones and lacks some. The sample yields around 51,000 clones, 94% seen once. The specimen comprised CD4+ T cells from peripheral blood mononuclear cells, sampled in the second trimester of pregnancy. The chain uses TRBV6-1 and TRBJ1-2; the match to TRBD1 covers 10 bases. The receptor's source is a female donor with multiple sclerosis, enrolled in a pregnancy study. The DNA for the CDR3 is TGTGCCTCGCGCTTGGGGACAGGGGCTAACTATGGCTACACCTTC. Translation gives CASRLGTGANYGYTF.